A single sample gave rise to the 21 T cell receptor beta chains below, sequenced in a study of identical twins. TCRdb reanalysed the 5' RACE reads using MiXCR and keeps one entry per CDR3 protein. The table shows roughly 1.6 million distinct CDR3 sequences, with around 33% occurring only once. Sequencing input: cord blood. The receptors derive from a newborn girl in good health.

This clonotype has ten or more counts. At one boundary the junction diverges from the germline segment, which might be a read error. The chain combines TRBV5-1 with TRBJ1-1; D possibly corresponds to TRBD1 (5 bases). CDR1 and CDR2 from the germline V gene are SGHRS and YFSETQ. The CDR3 spans 12 residues. The CDR3 DNA is TGTGCTAGTGCCACAGGGAACACTGAAGCTTTCTTT. Translation gives CASATGNTEAFF.

There are a few counts of this clonotype. The chain is built from TRBV20-1 and TRBJ2-3; a possible D gene is TRBD2 (6 bases). The CDR3 sequence is 12 residues long. CDR1 DFQATT and CDR2 SNEGSKA come from the germline V gene (reference sequence). V gave up 6 bases and J gave up 4 bases, with 11 bases separating them. The CDR3 loop is CSALTRADTQYF. The CDR3 region has the DNA TGCAGTGCCCTGACTAGGGCAGATACGCAGTATTTT.

The gene calls are TRBV20-1 and TRBJ2-7, with 10 bases matching TRBD2. Germline CDR1 DFQATT, CDR2 SNEGSKA (reference sequence). Losses at the gene ends were 3 bases for V and 0 bases for J; bases not matched to a gene: 14. The CDR3 covers 18 residues. The CDR3 region has the DNA TGCAGTGCTAGTGCCCCGACTAGCGGGTTGGGTAGCTCCTACGAGCAGTACTTC. Its protein is CSASAPTSGLGSSYEQYF.

This clonotype appeared a few times. The chain has TRBV20-1 and TRBJ1-4; TRBD1 aligns across 7 bases. Looked up from germline, CDR1 is DFQATT and CDR2 is SNEGSKA (reference sequence). This CDR3 comprises 16 residues. J gave up 6 bases and V 0 bases, and 10 bases lay outside the gene matches. DNA for the CDR3: TGCAGTGCTAGAGATCCCGAGACAGGGCCGCATGAAAAACTGTTTTTT. Translation: CSARDPETGPHEKLFF.

The J gene is TRBJ2-3, the V gene TRBV12-3 or TRBV12-4; 11 nucleotides agree with TRBD2. CDR3 length: 16 residues. With V trimmed by 2 bases and J by 6 bases, 7 bases remained unmatched. CDR3 nucleotide sequence: TGTGCCAGCAGTTTATCTAGCGGGGGGACTCTTGATACGCAGTATTTT. Translated, it gives CASSLSSGGTLDTQYF.

V and J are TRBV5-1 and TRBJ1-1; D gene ambiguous. Between the trimmed V and J ends, which lost 1 base and 4 bases, there was a span of 11 bases. The CDR3 totals 14 residues. In germline, CDR1 is SGHRS, CDR2 YFSETQ. CDR3 bases: TGCGCCAGCAGCTTGAGGCAGCAGAGCACTGAAGCTTTCTTT. Encoded protein: CASSLRQQSTEAFF.

This clonotype occurred many times. This rearrangement joins TRBV10-2 to TRBJ2-7; no clear D gene. Trimming pared 6 bases from V and 3 bases from J, leaving 12 bases between. Germline-derived CDR1 and CDR2 are WSHSY and SAAADI. This CDR3 contains 13 residues. CDR3 residues: CASSAVPNYEQYF. For the CDR3, the DNA is TGCGCCAGCAGCGCGGTCCCGAACTACGAGCAGTACTTC.

This chain connects TRBV25-1 to TRBJ1-4; tentatively, D is TRBD1 (6 bases). The CDR3 is 14 amino acids. V was pared by 9 bases and J by 7 bases, with 18 bases between. CDR1 is MGHDK and CDR2 is SYGVNS in the germline V gene. The DNA for the CDR3 is TGTGCCAGTCTACCACAGGGACGTAGTGAAAAACTGTTTTTT. This encodes CASLPQGRSEKLFF.

There are a few counts of this clonotype. The chain combines TRBV10-3 with TRBJ1-1; D may be TRBD1 (6 bases). V dropped 8 bases and J dropped 4 bases, with 11 bases sitting between them. The CDR3 length is 12 residues. CDR1 is ENHRY, CDR2 SYGVKD, per germline. The CDR3: CAIQQTGTEAFF. DNA of the CDR3: TGTGCCATCCAACAGACAGGCACTGAAGCTTTCTTT.

The J gene is TRBJ1-3, the V gene TRBV24-1; no reliable D call. CDR3 size: 15 residues. The germline gives CDR1 KGHDR, CDR2 SFDVKD. V was cut by 2 bases and J by 0 bases, with 7 bases left in between. The chain's CDR3 is CATSDSAISGNTIYF. Written as DNA, the CDR3 is TGTGCCACCAGTGATTCTGCTATCTCTGGAAACACCATATATTTT.

V is TRBV12-3 or TRBV12-4 and J is TRBJ2-2; maybe TRBD1 (6 bases). V was shortened by 5 bases and J by 6 bases, with 10 bases between the two germline ends. CDR3 size: 13 residues. CDR3 DNA: TGTGCCAGCAGTCACAAGGGGGCCGGGGAGCTGTTTTTT. It encodes CASSHKGAGELFF.

This sequence joins TRBV29-1 and TRBJ2-5, with a tentative D call TRBD1 (6 bases). CDR1 SQVTM and CDR2 ANQGSEA come from the germline V gene. V lost 3 bases, J lost 5 bases, and 13 bases lay in between. CDR3 length: 13 residues. The CDR3 reads CSVDWTEGETQYF. Written as DNA, the CDR3 is TGCAGCGTTGATTGGACAGAGGGGGAGACCCAGTACTTC.

This clonotype turned up a few times. This chain joins TRBV4-1 and TRBJ2-7; 9 nucleotides line up with TRBD1. The CDR3 sequence is 18 residues long. Per germline, CDR1 MGHRA and CDR2 YSYEKL. V dropped 0 bases and J dropped 1; count of bases not matched to a gene: 10. CDR3 nucleotide sequence: TGCGCCAGCAGCCAAGAGGATTTACCCGGGACAGGGTCCTACGAGCAGTACTTC. The encoded protein is CASSQEDLPGTGSYEQYF.

This clonotype appeared a few times. V gene TRBV20-1 combines with J gene TRBJ1-5; 9 bases are shared with TRBD1. The CDR3 is 12 amino acids. The germline gives CDR1 DFQATT, CDR2 SNEGSKA (reference sequence). Trimming removed 5 bases from V and 7 bases from J; junction bases left unmatched: 3. The CDR3 sequence: CSAWTGAQPQHF. CDR3 nucleotides: TGCAGTGCTTGGACAGGGGCCCAGCCCCAGCATTTT.

This clonotype was seen only a few times. The V call is TRBV10-2, the J call TRBJ1-5, with no clear D. Germline CDR1 WSHSY, CDR2 SAAADI. Trimming pared 3 bases from V and 3 bases from J, leaving 6 bases between. CDR3 length equals 13 residues. DNA for the CDR3: TGCGCCAGCAGTGACGGTTTCAATCAGCCCCAGCATTTT. Translation gives CASSDGFNQPQHF.

This clonotype has just a few counts. The chain has TRBV9 and TRBJ2-5; possibly TRBD2 for D (5 bases). The CDR3 extends over 15 amino acids. Looked up from germline, CDR1 is SGDLS and CDR2 is YYNGEE. Trimming stripped 4 bases from V and 0 bases from J, with 13 bases between. As DNA, the CDR3 is TGTGCCAGCAGCTCCCCGGGATGGTACCAAGAGACCCAGTACTTC. Its translation: CASSSPGWYQETQYF.

The chain recombines TRBV7-8 with TRBJ1-6; D remains unclear. CDR1 and CDR2 from the germline V gene are SGHVS and FQNEAQ. The CDR3 length is 17 residues. Trimming left V 5 bases short and J 2 bases short, with 16 bases between. The CDR3 DNA follows: TGTGCCAGCAGCACCTCACGACGGAGAACCTATAATTCACCCCTCCACTTT. Translated: CASSTSRRRTYNSPLHF.

This clonotype was counted between two and nine times. V gene TRBV4-2 combines with J gene TRBJ1-2; D unresolved. The CDR3 loop spans 14 amino acids. Trimming left V 0 bases short and J 10 bases short, with 15 bases between. Germline CDR1 LGHNA, CDR2 YNFKEQ. Written as DNA, the CDR3 is TGTGCCAGCAGCCAAGACCAGAAAATTGGGATCTACACCTTC. This gives the protein CASSQDQKIGIYTF.

This clonotype was seen at least ten times. The CDR3 nucleotides are TGTGCCATCAGCCCGACAGTCGACGAGCAGTACTTC. This sequence encodes CAISPTVDEQYF. The chain uses TRBV10-3 and TRBJ2-7; D perhaps matches TRBD1 (5 bases). V was clipped by 6 bases and J by 5 bases, with 11 bases between them. The CDR3 runs 12 residues. Germline V CDR1 and CDR2: ENHRY, SYGVKD.

The CDR3 loop is CASSLQREITDTQYF. DNA of the CDR3: TGTGCCAGCAGCCTCCAGCGGGAGATCACAGATACGCAGTATTTT. This chain connects TRBV5-4 to TRBJ2-3; 8 bases line up with TRBD2. J lost 2 bases, V lost 4 bases, and 6 bases had no gene match. This CDR3 has 15 amino acids. CDR1 is SGHNT, CDR2 YYREEE, per germline (reference sequence).

This clonotype was detected a few times. The chain combines TRBV28 with TRBJ1-5; TRBD1 agrees at 12 bases. The V gene end was trimmed by 6 bases and the J gene end by 0 bases; junction bases not matched to a gene: 12. This CDR3 is built from 19 residues. Germline-derived CDR1 and CDR2 are MDHEN and SYDVKM. CDR3 bases: TGTGCCAGCAGGGGACGGGACAGGGGGCGAATGTTTAGCAATCAGCCCCAGCATTTT. Amino acid sequence: CASRGRDRGRMFSNQPQHF.